This TCR beta chain stems from a study of cytomegalovirus exposure and HLA in healthy donors. Overall study: The study placed around 85% of its approximately 360 genotyped donors in the Caucasian-associated ancestry cluster. Study-wide findings and caveats: Later examination showed HLA-associated TCR beta chains had greater clonal expansion than equally common others. Per published reports, the classifier diagnosed cytomegalovirus status with high specificity and sensitivity. In vitro confirmation showed a few CMV-associated chains to be CMV antigen specific.

The CDR3 extends over 14 amino acids. Germline CDR1 is SGHTA and CDR2 is FQGNSA. V shed 5 bases and J 3 bases; nucleotides not matched to a gene: 2. The primer mix had 60 Vbeta and 13 Jbeta primers. Libraries were prepared by immunoSEQ multiplex PCR; TCRdb keeps only in-frame clonotypes and omits some of them. Seen here are a few hundred thousand clones, about 80% observed once, and the top ten hold about a sixth. Comments on this clone: What it recognizes is unknown.

The rearrangement joins TRBV7-2 to TRBJ2-7; 12 bases agree with TRBD2. Sequencing used PBMCs. The clonotype originates from a man in his forties in good health and CMV-seronegative. CDR3 amino acids: CASSRTSGNYEQYF. The CDR3 DNA is TGTGCCAGCAGCCGGACTAGCGGGAACTACGAGCAGTACTTC.